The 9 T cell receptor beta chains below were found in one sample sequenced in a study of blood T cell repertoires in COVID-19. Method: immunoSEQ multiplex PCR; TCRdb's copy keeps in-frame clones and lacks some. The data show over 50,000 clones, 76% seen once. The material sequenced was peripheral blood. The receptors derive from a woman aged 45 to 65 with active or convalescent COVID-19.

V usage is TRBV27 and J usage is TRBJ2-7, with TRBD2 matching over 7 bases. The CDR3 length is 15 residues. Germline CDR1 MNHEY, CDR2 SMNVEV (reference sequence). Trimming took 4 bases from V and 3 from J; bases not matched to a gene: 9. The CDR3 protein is CASSYSGRINYEQYF. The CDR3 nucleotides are TGTGCCAGCAGTTATAGCGGGCGCATTAACTACGAGCAGTACTTC.

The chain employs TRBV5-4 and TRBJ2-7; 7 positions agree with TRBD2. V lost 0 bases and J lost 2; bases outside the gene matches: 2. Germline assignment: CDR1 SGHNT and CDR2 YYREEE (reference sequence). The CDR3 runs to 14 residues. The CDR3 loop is CASSLAGRPYEQYF. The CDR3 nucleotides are TGTGCCAGCAGCTTGGCCGGGAGGCCCTACGAGCAGTACTTC.

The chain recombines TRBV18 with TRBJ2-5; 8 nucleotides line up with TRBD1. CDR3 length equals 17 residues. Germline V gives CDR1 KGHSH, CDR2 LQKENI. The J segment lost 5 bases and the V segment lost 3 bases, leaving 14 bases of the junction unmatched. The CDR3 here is CASSPPGGSSIGETQYF. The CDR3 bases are TGTGCCAGCTCACCCCCAGGGGGCTCTTCTATCGGCGAGACCCAGTACTTC.

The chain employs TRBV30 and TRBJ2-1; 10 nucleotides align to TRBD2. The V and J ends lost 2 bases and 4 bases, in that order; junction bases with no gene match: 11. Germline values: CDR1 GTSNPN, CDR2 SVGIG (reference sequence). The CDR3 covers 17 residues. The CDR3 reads CAWSLFRSGREYNEQFF. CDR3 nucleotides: TGTGCCTGGAGTTTATTTCGCAGCGGGAGGGAGTACAATGAGCAGTTCTTC.

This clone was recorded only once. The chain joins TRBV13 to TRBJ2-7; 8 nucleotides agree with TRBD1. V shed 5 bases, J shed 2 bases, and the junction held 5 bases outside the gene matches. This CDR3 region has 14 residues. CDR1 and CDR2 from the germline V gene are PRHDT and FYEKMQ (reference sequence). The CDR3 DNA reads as TGTGCCAGCAGCGTTAAACAGGGGGCCTACGAGCAGTACTTC. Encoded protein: CASSVKQGAYEQYF.

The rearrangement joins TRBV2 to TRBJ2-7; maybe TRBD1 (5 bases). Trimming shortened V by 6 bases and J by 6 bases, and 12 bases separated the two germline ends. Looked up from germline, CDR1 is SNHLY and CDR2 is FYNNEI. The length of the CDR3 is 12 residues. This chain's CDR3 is CASRGPGIEQYF. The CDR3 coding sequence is TGTGCCAGCAGAGGCCCAGGGATCGAGCAGTACTTC.

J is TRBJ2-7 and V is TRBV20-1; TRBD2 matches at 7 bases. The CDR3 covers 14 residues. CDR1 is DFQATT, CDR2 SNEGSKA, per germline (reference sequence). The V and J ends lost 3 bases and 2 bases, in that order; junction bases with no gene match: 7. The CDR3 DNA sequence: TGCAGTGCTAGTAGGCGGGAGAGCACCTACGAGCAGTACTTC. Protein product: CSASRRESTYEQYF.

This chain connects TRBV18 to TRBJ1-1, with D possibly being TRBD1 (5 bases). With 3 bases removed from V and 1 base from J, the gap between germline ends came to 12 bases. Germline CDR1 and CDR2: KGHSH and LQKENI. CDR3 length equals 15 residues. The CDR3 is CASSPGPDRNTEAFF. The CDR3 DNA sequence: TGTGCCAGCTCACCGGGGCCCGACAGGAACACTGAAGCTTTCTTT.

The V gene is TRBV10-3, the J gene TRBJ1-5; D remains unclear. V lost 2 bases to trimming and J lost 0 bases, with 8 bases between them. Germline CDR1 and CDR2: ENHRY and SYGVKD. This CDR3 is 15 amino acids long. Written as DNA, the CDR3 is TGTGCCATCAGTGAGAGCGGGGTTAGCAATCAGCCCCAGCATTTT. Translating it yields CAISESGVSNQPQHF.